This T cell receptor (beta chain) derives from a study of blood T cell repertoires in COVID-19 (dated by TCRdb to 2020 to 2021). Notes on the research overall: The collaborator samples originated in the United States, Italy and Spain and spanned the acute and convalescent phases of COVID-19. Where HLA class I and class II types were available, the types were taken from metadata supplied by the sample provider, not from assay-based typing. Samples came from the ongoing ImmuneRACE study (first 160 participants) plus 1,254 subjects from 6 global collaborators. The prospective study material was composed of cDNA or gDNA derived from T cells, B-cell-depleted T cells, or PBMCs. The repertoires were released in a freely available public database intended as a resource for research on the immune response to SARS-CoV-2. Deeply sampled blood TCRbeta repertoires from subjects exposed to, actively infected with, or recovered from COVID-19 were included in the dataset. A de-identified subject ID, COVID-19 status, age in years and sex were almost always included in the sample metadata.

The study at large found these results: The amount of clinical and demographic metadata varied by source and participant and was provided uncurated.

Germline trimming: 6 bases from V, 3 bases from J; junction bases outside gene matches: 3. From cysteine to phenylalanine, the CDR3 is 13 amino acids long. The entry retains the CDR3 DNA only, 39 bases that are in frame from base 1. CDR1 and CDR2 (MRHNA, SNTAGT) derive from the germline V gene. A note on this clone: Its antigen has not been determined. The input lacks base qualities; no much larger clone sits a single base away.

The immunoSEQ Assay, a bias-controlled multiplex PCR, was used to amplify TCRbeta CDR3 regions from genomic DNA. The original methods were these. Nucleated cell counts per sample were estimated from amplification of reference gene primers within the assay. Sequence reads were collapsed and filtered to measure the absolute abundance of every unique TCRbeta CDR3 rearrangement. For each sample, productive Simpson clonality was calculated as the square root of Simpson's diversity index over productive rearrangements. The immuneACCESS repertoire file appears here via TCRdb, limited to in-frame rearrangements. These files lack a portion of the clones; in checked studies, under half of the deficit traces to unresolved V genes, and the cause of the others is not known. V, J and clone size are those of that table, while D and trimming were read from the DNA. This sample is represented by some 95,000 clones; about 89% of them were singletons. Roughly 1.8% of the sample lies in the top ten.

The collaborating institutions used their own protocols to collect whole blood in K2EDTA tubes. For TCRbeta analysis, collaborators shipped samples as frozen whole blood, isolated PBMCs, or DNA extracted from either of those sample types. The sequence derives from a human donor with active COVID-19. The donor label of this sample is uncertain. Sequencing was performed on peripheral blood. This chain is built from TRBV6-4 and TRBJ1-1; TRBD1 aligns with 8 central bases. CDR3 loop: CASSQTGDTEAFF. The DNA sequence follows: TGTGCCAGCAGCCAGACAGGGGACACTGAAGCTTTCTTT.